Described below is a single T cell receptor (beta chain) sequence and its context. These data are taken from a study of blood T cell repertoires in COVID-19. Whole-study context: Both acute and convalescent COVID-19 samples were obtained from the United States, Italy and Spain. Sources were T cells, B-cell-depleted T cells, or PBMCs; the material itself was cDNA or gDNA.

CDR3 length: 14 amino acids. Trimming took 3 bases from V and 2 from J; bases not matched to a gene: 3. The germline CDR1 and CDR2 sequences are SNHLY and FYNNEI. Per the study methods: Amplification of reference gene primers provided the estimated nucleated cell counts. The protocol was immunoSEQ multiplex PCR, while the TCRdb copy is restricted to in-frame clones and leaves out a portion. V and J calls and clone size come straight from that table; D and trimming were deduced from the DNA. The data contain over 55,000 clones, 88% of them singletons. This sequence originates from a human donor in a cohort sampled during active COVID-19. The specimen was peripheral blood. The J gene is TRBJ2-5, the V gene TRBV2, with 7 positions matching TRBD1. CDR3: CASSDPRGQETQYF. The CDR3 coding sequence is TGTGCCAGCAGTGACCCCAGGGGGCAAGAGACCCAGTACTTC.